This T cell receptor (beta chain) came from a study of CXCR3-negative and CXCR3-positive naive CD8 T cells. Study-level background: Summed over all libraries, TRB reads came to around 140 million, with about 1.5 +/- 0.3 million per library. General study points: Cryopreservation partially lowered CXCR3 expression, so most assays used fresh PBMCs. Naive CXCR3-positive and CXCR3-negative cells shared similar TRBV-TRBJ usage, unlike memory cells.

Details on this clonotype: Its target is not known.

Identification of naive CD8+ T cells rested on CD45RO-CCR7+CD27+CD95- status. CDR3 size: 16 residues. Germline CDR1 reads MGHRA; CDR2 reads YSYEKL. The authors prepared UMI-labeled TRB cDNA libraries by 5' RACE. TCRdb re-analyzed the 5' RACE reads; it lists each CDR3 protein once, without DNA. This listing includes approximately 56,000 distinct CDR3 sequences. The rearrangement uses TRBV4-1 and TRBJ2-5. The sequence came from a human donor in good health. Some clones in this sample may be carry-over from other donors' samples. The sample was naive CXCR3- CD8+ T cells from blood. Specified subset: CD45RO-CCR7+CD27+CD95- naive CD8+ T cells lacking CXCR3 (TNR3-). CDR3 sequence reads: CASSQDLGLSKETQYF.